Each of the 15 T cell receptor beta chains below was sequenced from the same sample in a study of identical twins. From the 5' RACE reads, TCRdb called clonotypes with MiXCR, one entry per CDR3 protein. This table holds fewer than 250,000 distinct CDR3 sequences, roughly a tenth found once. Sequences were obtained from memory (CD45RO+) T cells sorted from blood. The receptors were gathered from a woman aged 18-29 years in good health.

This chain joins TRBV7-2 and TRBJ2-7; D is unresolved. The CDR3 length is 14 residues. V was pared by 1 base and J by 0 bases, with 7 bases between. In germline, CDR1 is SGHTA, CDR2 FQGNSA. CDR3 nucleotides: TGTGCCAGCAGCTTAGGAGCCTTCTCCTACGAGCAGTACTTC. Amino acids: CASSLGAFSYEQYF.

The chain employs TRBV6-5 and TRBJ1-4; no clear D. The CDR3 spans 16 residues. V gave up 0 bases and J gave up 11 bases, with 19 bases separating them. Germline CDR1 reads MNHEY; CDR2 reads SVGAGI. The CDR3 DNA follows: TGTGCCAGCAGTTACTCCCCCGCCGAAATCCGACCGAAACTGTTTTTT. Its protein is CASSYSPAEIRPKLFF.

The J gene is TRBJ1-1, the V gene TRBV6-1, with D possibly TRBD1 on 5 matching bases. The CDR3 has 15 residues. V lost 4 bases and J lost 7, with 19 bases in between. Germline values: CDR1 MNHNS, CDR2 SASEGT. As DNA, the CDR3 is TGTGCCAGCAGTGGGGGGGAGGGACCCCTAATTGAAGCTTTCTTT. This encodes CASSGGEGPLIEAFF.

The chain employs TRBV7-2 and TRBJ2-2, with TRBD2 matching 7 bases. Germline CDR1 is SGHTA and CDR2 is FQGNSA. V was clipped by 4 bases and J by 7 bases; unmatched bases: 0. The CDR3 runs 12 residues. For the CDR3, the DNA is TGTGCCAGCAGCTGGGGGGGCGGGGAGCTGTTTTTT. Its translation: CASSWGGGELFF.

This chain joins TRBV5-1 and TRBJ2-3, with D unresolved. Germline V CDR1 and CDR2: SGHRS, YFSETQ. The V end lost 1 base, the J end lost 8 bases, and 8 bases lay between the germline ends. The CDR3 loop spans 12 amino acids. CDR3 nucleotides: TGCGCCAGCAGCTTGCCGGCTTTTACGCAGTATTTT. The encoded protein is CASSLPAFTQYF.

The chain uses TRBV12-3 or TRBV12-4 and TRBJ2-7, with 10 positions matching TRBD1. The CDR3 is 18 amino acids. V dropped 6 bases and J dropped 0; count of bases not matched to a gene: 14. The CDR3 spells CASSNRDRGSPSSYEQYF. The CDR3 nucleotides are TGTGCCAGCAGCAACCGGGACAGGGGAAGTCCATCCTCCTACGAGCAGTACTTC.

This clonotype was picked up a small number of times. The chain joins TRBV6-4 to TRBJ2-2; 8 bases match TRBD2. This CDR3 is built from 15 residues. Trimming at V came to 6 bases and at J to 1 base, leaving 4 bases not matched to a gene. The germline gives CDR1 MRHNA, CDR2 SNTAGT. CDR3 protein: CASSDSGVNTGELFF. In nucleotides, the CDR3 is TGTGCCAGCAGCGATAGCGGGGTGAACACCGGGGAGCTGTTTTTT.

A few counts support this clonotype. The rearrangement joins TRBV7-2 to TRBJ1-2, with D possibly matching TRBD1 (6 bases). V lost 5 bases and J 4 bases, leaving 20 bases between the germline ends. The CDR3 totals 16 residues. CDR1 is SGHTA, CDR2 FQGNSA, per germline. The CDR3 sequence: CASSARGGDRLYGYTF. In nucleotides, the CDR3 is TGTGCCAGCAGCGCGAGGGGGGGGGATAGACTCTATGGCTACACCTTC.

This clonotype was counted a few times. The chain recombines TRBV6-5 with TRBJ2-2; TRBD2 matches at 10 bases. Germline V CDR1 and CDR2: MNHEY, SVGAGI. V dropped 4 bases and J dropped 5; count of bases not matched to a gene: 10. The CDR3 is 17 amino acids. The CDR3 DNA reads as TGTGCCAGCAGTTCTCCGATTAGCGGGAGGAGGACCGGGGAGCTGTTTTTT. The encoded protein is CASSSPISGRRTGELFF.

The chain carries TRBV28 and TRBJ1-2; D perhaps matches TRBD1 (5 bases). The CDR3 is made up of 13 amino acids. V was clipped by 3 bases and J by 8 bases, with 13 bases between them. The germline V gene encodes CDR1 MDHEN and CDR2 SYDVKM. CDR3 region: CASSLRGLRGYTF. In nucleotides, the CDR3 is TGTGCCAGCAGTTTGAGGGGCTTGCGGGGCTACACCTTC.

The gene calls are TRBV3-1 and TRBJ1-1; 7 nucleotides agree with TRBD1. From germline, CDR1 is LGHDT and CDR2 YNNKEL (reference sequence). This CDR3 is 15 amino acids long. V lost 10 bases, J lost 1 base, and 12 bases stayed unmatched. The CDR3 spells CATGRLQGRNTEAFF. CDR3 nucleotide sequence: TGTGCCACCGGCCGCTTACAGGGGAGGAACACTGAAGCTTTCTTT.

In this sample, this clonotype turned up a few times. The rearrangement uses TRBV3-1 and TRBJ2-5; D is unclear. The CDR3 has 14 amino acids. Germline CDR1 is LGHDT and CDR2 is YNNKEL (reference sequence). Trimming pared 1 base from V and 5 bases from J, leaving 11 bases between. The CDR3 loop reads CASSQVGVRETQYF. The CDR3 DNA is TGTGCCAGCAGCCAAGTCGGCGTGAGGGAGACCCAGTACTTC.

This clonotype was counted ten times or more. The V gene is TRBV12-3 or TRBV12-4, the J gene TRBJ1-2; D is unclear. V was trimmed by 8 bases and J by 5 bases, leaving 9 bases between them. CDR3 size: 11 residues. The CDR3 region is CASSRLYGYTF. CDR3 bases: TGTGCCAGCTCTCGTTTGTATGGCTACACCTTC.

This clonotype was seen more than once but under ten times. The chain recombines TRBV7-9 with TRBJ1-2; D not certain. V lost 1 base and J 7 bases, leaving 13 bases between the germline ends. The germline CDR1 and CDR2 sequences are SEHNR and FQNEAQ (reference sequence). The CDR3 extends over 14 amino acids. As DNA, the CDR3 is TGTGCCAGCAGCTTAGTGTCAGCTGGTGGTGGCTACACCTTC. Its translation is CASSLVSAGGGYTF.

This clonotype occurred a few times. V gene TRBV7-9 combines with J gene TRBJ2-3; D might be TRBD1 (5 bases). Germline CDR1 SEHNR, CDR2 FQNEAQ (reference sequence). The CDR3 contains 15 residues. Trimming left V 5 bases short and J 1 base short, with 13 bases between. The CDR3 region is CASSPKGIRTDTQYF. Here the CDR3 DNA reads TGTGCCAGCAGCCCGAAGGGGATCCGCACAGATACGCAGTATTTT.